This T cell receptor beta chain was sequenced during a study of cytomegalovirus exposure and HLA in healthy donors. The study's findings and limits: Immune exposure information available was restricted to CMV serostatus.

Notes on this clone: Its target is not known.

This PCR relied on a set of 60 Vbeta primers and 13 Jbeta primers. TCRdb's table, derived via immunoSEQ multiplex PCR, lists solely in-frame clones and lacks some. The sample lists about 160,000 clones, approximately 80% seen once, with more than 1.5% in the top ten. The length of the CDR3 is 17 residues. The ends lost 8 bases at V and 0 bases at J; junction bases unmatched: 4. Germline assignment: CDR1 SNHLY and CDR2 FYNNEI. Sequenced: PBMCs. V and J are TRBV2 and TRBJ2-1; 16 bases line up with TRBD2. The sequence was obtained from a man aged 18 to 30 in good health and CMV-seronegative. In DNA form, the CDR3 reads TGTGCCAGCTCCGGGACTAGCGGGGGGGTCTCCTACAATGAGCAGTTCTTC. Protein sequence: CASSGTSGGVSYNEQFF.